The sequence of this T cell receptor beta chain was determined in a study of T cell changes during pregnancy in multiple sclerosis. The assay was immunoSEQ multiplex PCR, and TCRdb's table has in-frame clones only and misses some. The table records some 110,000 clones, approximately 90% of them present only once. The V gene lost 5 bases and the J gene lost 0 bases, with 22 bases spanning the gap. Germline V CDR1 and CDR2: MNHEY, SMNVEV (reference sequence). The CDR3 runs to 18 residues. This material consisted of peripheral blood, taken in the third trimester of pregnancy. The source is a female donor with multiple sclerosis, enrolled in a pregnancy study. The rearrangement links TRBV27 to TRBJ1-1, with D perhaps matching TRBD1 (5 bases). The CDR3 sequence is CASSRSPGLKPMNTEAFF. The CDR3 bases are TGTGCCAGCAGTCGCTCACCGGGACTGAAACCTATGAACACTGAAGCTTTCTTT.